The entry below gives a single TCR beta chain sequence along with its context. Per the original data handling: How many nucleated cells were present was estimated from reference gene primer amplification. Some clones are missing from TCRdb's copy, which holds only in-frame ones; the method was immunoSEQ multiplex PCR. V, J and clone size are those of that table, while D and trimming were read from the DNA. The sample yields 200,000 to 300,000 clones, 70% to 90% seen once. The ends were cut back, 2 bases at V and 6 bases at J, with 11 bases in the middle. Germline CDR1 is SNHLY and CDR2 is FYNNEI. CDR3 length equals 14 residues. This entry comes from a study of blood T cell repertoires in COVID-19. Study-wide background: Italy, Spain and the United States were the sources of the convalescent and acute COVID-19 samples. T cells, B-cell-depleted T cells, or PBMCs provided the cDNA or gDNA that served as material.

The sequence was obtained from a woman aged 55-69 years with active or convalescent COVID-19. The chain joins TRBV2 to TRBJ1-5; maybe TRBD1 (5 bases). Material for sequencing was peripheral blood. CDR3 residues: CASSEHGGGQPQHF. The CDR3 nucleotides are TGTGCCAGCAGTGAACACGGGGGAGGTCAGCCCCAGCATTTT.